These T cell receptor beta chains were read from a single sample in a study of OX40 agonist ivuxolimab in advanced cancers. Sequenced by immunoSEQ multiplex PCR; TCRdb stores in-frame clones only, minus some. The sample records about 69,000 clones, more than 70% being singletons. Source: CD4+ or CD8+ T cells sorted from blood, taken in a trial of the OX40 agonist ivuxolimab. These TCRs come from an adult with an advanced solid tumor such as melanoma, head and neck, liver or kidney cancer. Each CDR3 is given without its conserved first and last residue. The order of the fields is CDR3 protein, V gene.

ASSQDHSGNTIY | TRBV14
ASSPPGQGNEKLF | TRBV18
ASSLGGPLYNSPLH | TRBV21-1
ATSMIQREDEQF | TRBV15
AWSETLREQY | TRBV30
SVEDRPENTEAF | TRBV29-1
ASSQGGRGGDTQY | TRBV4-2
ASSLGGWGPNEQF | TRBV5-1
ASKPQAASTDTQY | TRBV5-1
ASSLEPSTDTQY | TRBV5-1
ASSVRGAYQETQY | TRBV9
ASSLLSGAVDTQY | TRBV5-1
ASSDTQGNEKLF | TRBV5-1
ASSLDRGRNQPQH | TRBV2
ASSFGLAGGWGPQETQY | TRBV5-1
ASSLEGGRFTGELF | TRBV11-2
ASTGSTDTQY | TRBV6-6
ATFGAGGPDEQF | TRBV6-6
ASRVISYNNEKLF | TRBV6-1
ASSLGLSYTEAF | TRBV5-1
ASSPDRGDIQY | TRBV2
ASSTGVSTEAF | TRBV9
ASSLEDRVGELF | TRBV7-6
ASSLIAVGVNTQY | TRBV27
ASSLASSGAQY | TRBV11-2
AISASGGQETQY | TRBV10-3
ASSQYQGGTQETQY | TRBV7-2
ASSRGQGGQPQH | TRBV2
ASSLAGIGTGELF | TRBV11-2
ASSKQGLALGIHEQY | TRBV5-8
ASSYRDSAGYT | TRBV6-6
ASSLGQNQPQH | TRBV5-6
ASMGNRDRSRGTQY | TRBV19
ATSGGRGRGQETQY | TRBV15
ASSSRDRGSPLH | TRBV6-5
ASSLVQGAPGELF | TRBV5-1
ASSFTSGGYEQY | TRBV11-2
ASRSLYYEQY | TRBV6-1
ASRRGGFYNSPLH | TRBV6-1
ASSLDRANTEAF | TRBV5-5
ASSFRQTGANVLT | TRBV7-6
ASSLERSGGLRSSYEQY | TRBV11-2
ASSSTAGGWDTQY | TRBV5-1
ASSLEGRGDTQY | TRBV27
ASRDNSYNEQF | TRBV10-2
SVAQGAATGELF | TRBV29-1
ASTRLAPGELF | TRBV2
ASSSWTSTGELF | TRBV5-4